Sequencing of this T cell receptor (beta chain) was carried out in a study of cytomegalovirus exposure and HLA in healthy donors. For the study at large: Samples from HLA-typed donors yielded about 80 million unique TCRs in an early data release.

V was shortened by 5 bases and J by 5 bases, with 13 bases between the two germline ends. CDR1 is MGHDK, CDR2 SYGVNS, per germline. The CDR3 runs to 14 residues. Findings and caveats of the study: Roughly uniform sequencing depth across donors was assumed, possibly incorrectly.

The donors, nominally healthy at sampling, likely had unrecorded immune exposures. PCR involved 60 Vbeta and 13 Jbeta primers. Repertoires were generated with immunoSEQ multiplex PCR, while TCRdb's copy carries only in-frame clones and drops some. The sample lists fewer than 120,000 clones; 65% to 80% were seen once. In the case of this clone: The antigen is not known.

Sequencing was carried out using PBMCs. The chain links TRBV25-1 to TRBJ2-4; maybe TRBD1 (5 bases). The sequence was collected from a man aged 25 to 40 in good health and CMV-seropositive. CDR3 DNA sequence: TGTGCCAGCAGTCCCCGGACAACGGAAAACATTCAGTACTTC. This encodes CASSPRTTENIQYF.